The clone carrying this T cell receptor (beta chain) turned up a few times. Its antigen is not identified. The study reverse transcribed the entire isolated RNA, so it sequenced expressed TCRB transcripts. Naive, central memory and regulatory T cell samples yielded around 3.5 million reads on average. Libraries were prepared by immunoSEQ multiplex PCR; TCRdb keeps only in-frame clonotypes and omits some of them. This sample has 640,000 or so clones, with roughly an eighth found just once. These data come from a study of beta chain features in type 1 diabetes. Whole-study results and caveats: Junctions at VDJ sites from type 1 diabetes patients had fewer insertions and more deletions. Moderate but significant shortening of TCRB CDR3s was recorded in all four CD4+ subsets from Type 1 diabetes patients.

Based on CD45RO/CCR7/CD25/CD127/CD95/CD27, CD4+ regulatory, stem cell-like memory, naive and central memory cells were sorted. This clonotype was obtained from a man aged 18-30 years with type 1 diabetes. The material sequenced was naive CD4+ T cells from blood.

The CDR3 is CASSKARTGNQPQHF. The CDR3 coding sequence is TGTGCCAGCAGCAAAGCCCGGACAGGCAATCAGCCCCAGCATTTT. The chain uses TRBV21-1 and TRBJ1-5; the table's D call of TRBD1 was not tested on the DNA. TRBV21-1 is a known pseudogene. The length of the CDR3 is 15 residues.